This T cell receptor (beta chain) originates from a study of OX40 agonist ivuxolimab in advanced cancers. Study-level background: Under the entry rules, prior anti-PD-1, anti-PD-L1 or anti-CTLA-4 therapy was allowed, and roughly 39% had some. Findings and caveats of the study: There were also nonresponders showing low normalized T-cell clonal expansion. Dose levels from 0.1 to 3.0 mg/kg saw CD4+ and CD8+ blood T cells expand clonally by week 6.

A remark on this clone: Its specificity is not known.

The CDR3 runs 14 residues. V lost 2 bases, J lost 0 bases, and 7 bases lay in between. The germline V gene has CDR1 MDHEN and CDR2 SYDVKM. Autoimmune disease history or systemic immunosuppression led to patient exclusion. Measured with immunoSEQ multiplex PCR; TCRdb has only the in-frame clones, and not every one. The table has some 33,000 clones, around nine tenths seen once; the top ten hold more than 4.5%. The sample here was CD4+ or CD8+ T cells sorted from blood, taken in a trial of the OX40 agonist ivuxolimab. The source is an adult with an advanced solid tumor such as melanoma, head and neck, liver or kidney cancer. The chain joins TRBV28 to TRBJ1-1, with D unclear. CDR3 in amino acids: CASSLDDMNTEAFF. The CDR3 DNA sequence: TGTGCCAGCAGTTTAGACGATATGAACACTGAAGCTTTCTTT. Complete variable domain (other parts from reference TRBV28 and TRBJ1-1): DVKVTQSSRYLVKRTGEKVFLECVQDMDHENMFWYRQDPGLGLRLIYFSYDVKMKEKGDIPEGYSVSREKKERFSLILESASTNQTSMYLCASSLDDMNTEAFFGQGTRLTVV.